The 19 T cell receptor beta chains presented below share a single source sample, sequenced in a study of cytomegalovirus exposure and HLA in healthy donors. Primers: 60 Vbeta forward and 13 Jbeta reverse. Using immunoSEQ multiplex PCR, the repertoire was profiled, and TCRdb retains in-frame clones only, with some absent. The sample consists of about 180,000 clones, around 80% of them appearing once. The sample comprised PBMCs. These receptor sequences come from a man younger than 35 in good health and CMV-seronegative.

The chain links TRBV11-2 to TRBJ2-3; TRBD2 aligns across 10 bases. Trimming at V came to 3 bases and at J to 5 bases, leaving 8 bases not matched to a gene. CDR1 and CDR2 from the germline V gene are SGHAT and FQNNGV. This CDR3 region has 16 residues. The DNA of the CDR3 is TGTGCCAGCAGCTTCGGATTAGCGGGAGGTGGAGATACGCAGTATTTT. As protein: CASSFGLAGGGDTQYF. Looking up the rest from reference TRBV11-2 and TRBJ2-3 gives the full variable domain: EAGVAQSPRYKIIEKRQSVAFWCNPISGHATLYWYQQILGQGPKLLIQFQNNGVVDDSQLPKDRFSAERLKGVDSTLKIQPAKLEDSAVYLCASSFGLAGGGDTQYFGPGTRLTVL.

Comment on this clone: The germline gene is not matched at one end of the junction; a read error may be the cause. The rearrangement links TRBV13 to TRBJ2-3; 8 nucleotides line up with TRBD1. Germline-derived CDR1 and CDR2 are PRHDT and FYEKMQ (reference sequence). This CDR3 is built from 15 residues. The CDR3 DNA follows: TGTGCCAGCAGCTTACAGGCAGGGGGCACGGATACGCAGTATTTT. Its translation: CASSLQAGGTDTQYF.

This chain connects TRBV5-1 to TRBJ2-2, with D unclear. The V gene lost 0 bases and the J gene lost 6 bases, with 18 bases spanning the gap. The CDR3 runs to 17 residues. Germline CDR1 and CDR2: SGHRS and YFSETQ. CDR3 sequence: CASSLAGGTGLPGELFF. The DNA for the CDR3 is TGCGCCAGCAGCTTGGCCGGTGGTACCGGTCTCCCCGGGGAGCTGTTTTTT.

This clone was counted a single time. J is TRBJ2-2 and V is TRBV30, with 8 bases that match TRBD2. The CDR3 covers 15 residues. V dropped 8 bases and J dropped 6; count of bases not matched to a gene: 14. The germline V gene encodes CDR1 GTSNPN and CDR2 SVGIG (reference sequence). CDR3 protein: CAGGDRAGVPGELFF. CDR3 in DNA: TGTGCCGGGGGGGATCGAGCGGGAGTGCCCGGGGAGCTGTTTTTT.

The sample holds a few counts of this clone. This sequence joins TRBV21-1 and TRBJ2-7; the DNA was not compared with TRBD2, the D call given in the table. TRBV21-1 is deemed a pseudogene. The CDR3 loop spans 16 amino acids. The chain's CDR3 is CASSKVGTKGEGEQYF. The CDR3 coding sequence is TGTGCCAGCAGCAAAGTGGGCACGAAGGGTGAGGGAGAGCAGTACTTC.

The rearrangement links TRBV6-6 to TRBJ2-3; D perhaps matches TRBD2 (6 bases). With 0 bases removed from V and 2 bases from J, the gap between germline ends came to 9 bases. The CDR3 has 15 amino acids. Germline V gene sequence: CDR1 MNHNY, CDR2 SVGAGI (reference sequence). The CDR3 reads CASSYSGLLTDTQYF. Written as DNA, the CDR3 is TGTGCCAGCAGTTACTCGGGACTGCTCACAGATACGCAGTATTTT.

V usage is TRBV7-3 and J usage is TRBJ2-5; 12 nucleotides line up with TRBD2. J lost 5 bases, V lost 5 bases, and 6 bases had no gene match. This CDR3 has 15 amino acids. From germline, CDR1 is SGHTA and CDR2 FQGTGA. CDR3 loop: CASSPPGTSGETQYF. The CDR3 coding sequence is TGTGCCAGCAGCCCACCCGGGACTAGCGGGGAGACCCAGTACTTC.

The rearrangement joins TRBV30 to TRBJ1-2, with a weak D call TRBD1 (5 bases). Per the germline V gene, CDR1 is GTSNPN and CDR2 is SVGIG (reference sequence). CDR3 length: 11 amino acids. The CDR3 loop is CAKGREDGYTF. As DNA, the CDR3 is TGTGCGAAGGGGCGCGAGGATGGCTACACCTTC.

The chain joins TRBV11-3 to TRBJ1-2; 9 positions match TRBD1. V was pared by 3 bases and J by 3 bases, with 2 bases of the junction left unmatched. In germline, CDR1 is SGHNT, CDR2 YENEEA. The CDR3 consists of 14 residues. The CDR3 loop is CASSFGTGHYGYTF. CDR3 nucleotide sequence: TGTGCCAGCAGCTTTGGGACAGGGCACTATGGCTACACCTTC.

The table lists this clone with a few counts. The chain has TRBV6-5 and TRBJ1-3, with 8 positions matching TRBD1. Trimming at V came to 4 bases and at J to 0 bases, leaving 5 bases not matched to a gene. The CDR3 consists of 16 residues. The germline V gene encodes CDR1 MNHEY and CDR2 SVGAGI. The CDR3 DNA reads TGTGCCAGCAGTTTGGACAGGGCGAGCTCTGGAAACACCATATATTTT. Its protein product is CASSLDRASSGNTIYF.

The CDR3 sequence: CASSPAGGLNEQFF. The CDR3 DNA is TGTGCCAGCTCCCCAGCGGGAGGGCTAAATGAGCAGTTCTTC. V usage is TRBV18 and J usage is TRBJ2-1; 10 bases agree with TRBD2. J gave up 7 bases and V 6 bases, and 6 bases lay outside the gene matches. CDR1 is KGHSH, CDR2 LQKENI, per germline. This CDR3 comprises 14 residues.

V and J are TRBV18 and TRBJ1-1; TRBD1 might be the D (5 bases). V was clipped by 4 bases and J by 0 bases, with 9 bases between them. The germline gives CDR1 KGHSH, CDR2 LQKENI. This CDR3 comprises 14 residues. The CDR3 reads CASSQTGMNTEAFF. For the CDR3, the DNA is TGTGCCAGCTCACAAACAGGAATGAACACTGAAGCTTTCTTT. The entire variable domain, with the rest obtained from reference TRBV18 and TRBJ1-1, is as follows: NAGVMQNPRHLVRRRGQEARLRCSPMKGHSHVYWYRQLPEEGLKFMVYLQKENIIDESGMPKERFSAEFPKEGPSILRIQQVVRGDSAAYFCASSQTGMNTEAFFGQGTRLTVV.

This chain links TRBV5-4 with TRBJ2-1, with 9 bases fitting TRBD2. The CDR3 covers 15 residues. The germline V gene encodes CDR1 SGHNT and CDR2 YYREEE (reference sequence). V gave up 6 bases and J gave up 4 bases; unmatched junction bases: 8. The CDR3 DNA is TGTGCCAGCAATTCTAGGACTAGCGCGTACAATGAGCAGTTCTTC. Its translation is CASNSRTSAYNEQFF.

This chain uses TRBV7-6 with TRBJ2-1; 7 nucleotides agree with TRBD2. V trimming: 0 bases; J trimming: 4 bases; junction bases outside the gene matches: 6. The CDR3 is 16 residues long. CDR1 and CDR2 (germline): SGHVS, FNYEAQ. CDR3 loop: CASSLAGLAVYNEQFF. The CDR3 nucleotides are TGTGCCAGCAGCTTAGCGGGGCTAGCGGTTTACAATGAGCAGTTCTTC.

This clone was picked up a small number of times. V usage is TRBV7-2 and J usage is TRBJ2-3; perhaps TRBD2 as D (5 bases). CDR3 length: 14 residues. The V and J ends lost 8 bases and 1 base respectively, with 13 bases between them. Germline V gives CDR1 SGHTA, CDR2 FQGNSA. The DNA for the CDR3 is TGTGCCAGCGAATCGGGGTCGGGCACAGATACGCAGTATTTT. Protein sequence: CASESGSGTDTQYF.

This clone was seen only once. The chain links TRBV2 to TRBJ2-5; unclear D gene. CDR1 is SNHLY, CDR2 FYNNEI, per germline. Trimming pared 4 bases from V and 2 bases from J, leaving 11 bases between. The length of the CDR3 is 14 residues. The CDR3 spells CASSVIAPQETQYF. The CDR3, as DNA: TGTGCCAGCAGTGTAATAGCCCCTCAAGAGACCCAGTACTTC.

The rearrangement links TRBV6-5 to TRBJ2-7; 8 bases are shared with TRBD1. Germline V gene data show CDR1 as MNHEY and CDR2 as SVGAGI. This CDR3 has 15 amino acids. Trimming took 4 bases from V and 4 from J; bases not matched to a gene: 9. CDR3 loop: CASSSPRTGIYEQYF. In DNA, the CDR3 is TGTGCCAGCAGTTCGCCAAGGACAGGGATTTACGAGCAGTACTTC.

The chain combines TRBV10-2 with TRBJ1-6; 7 positions agree with TRBD1. The CDR3 is 14 amino acids. Germline V CDR1 and CDR2: WSHSY, SAAADI. The V segment lost 4 bases and the J segment 10 bases; nucleotides outside the gene matches: 7. In nucleotides, the CDR3 is TGCGCCAGCAGTGCAGGGGGTTGGGAGTCACCCCTCCACTTT. This sequence encodes CASSAGGWESPLHF.

This chain joins TRBV11-3 and TRBJ2-7; D gene ambiguous. Germline values: CDR1 SGHNT, CDR2 YENEEA. V lost 3 bases, J lost 0 bases, and 6 bases lay in between. This CDR3 comprises 13 residues. This CDR3 reads CASSFSVSYEQYF. Written as DNA, the CDR3 is TGTGCCAGCAGCTTCAGTGTCTCCTACGAGCAGTACTTC. Variable domain in full (rest from reference TRBV11-3 and TRBJ2-7): EAGVVQSPRYKIIEKKQPVAFWCNPISGHNTLYWYLQNLGQGPELLIRYENEEAVDDSQLPKDRFSAERLKGVDSTLKIQPAELGDSAVYLCASSFSVSYEQYFGPGTRLTVT.